This TCR beta chain was recorded in a study of T cell changes during pregnancy in multiple sclerosis. Generated by immunoSEQ multiplex PCR, the TCRdb table keeps only in-frame clones and is missing some. The sample holds about 69,000 clones, roughly 93% seen once. Germline V CDR1 and CDR2: MNHEY, SVGAGI. Trimming left V 6 bases short and J 3 bases short, with 12 bases between. The CDR3 spans 13 residues. The rearrangement uses TRBV6-5 and TRBJ2-7; possibly TRBD2 for D (5 bases). Material: peripheral blood, obtained in the third trimester of pregnancy. This receptor was identified in a female donor with multiple sclerosis, enrolled in a pregnancy study. Here the CDR3 DNA reads TGTGCCAGCAGACCCCCGGGAATCTACGAGCAGTACTTC. This sequence encodes CASRPPGIYEQYF.